These 29 T cell receptor beta chains were all obtained from the same sample, sequenced in a study of T cell changes during pregnancy in multiple sclerosis (dated by TCRdb to the late 2010s). Library prep was done by the immunoSEQ multiplex PCR assay. This immuneACCESS table, as held by TCRdb, lists in-frame sequences with V and J called but not all clones. Of the missing ones, under half trace to an unresolved V gene in checked studies; the others have no known cause. This sample holds about 50,000 clones; around nine tenths were observed only once. About 0.24% of the sample comes from the top ten. Sequenced here: CD4+ T cells from peripheral blood mononuclear cells, sampled in the second trimester of pregnancy. Every receptor here comes from a female donor with multiple sclerosis, enrolled in a pregnancy study.

The chain carries TRBV2 and TRBJ2-3; 10 positions agree with TRBD1. This CDR3 is 16 amino acids long. Germline values: CDR1 SNHLY, CDR2 FYNNEI. The ends lost 4 bases at V and 2 bases at J; junction bases unmatched: 6. The chain's CDR3 is CASSVMGQGTTDTQYF. CDR3 DNA sequence: TGTGCCAGCAGTGTGATGGGACAGGGGACCACAGATACGCAGTATTTT.

J is TRBJ2-2 and V is TRBV6-1; D may be TRBD1 (6 bases). The CDR3 runs to 14 residues. Per germline, CDR1 MNHNS and CDR2 SASEGT. V gave up 0 bases and J gave up 5 bases, with 7 bases separating them. This CDR3 is CASSEATGTGELFF. The CDR3 DNA reads as TGTGCCAGCAGTGAAGCAACAGGGACCGGGGAGCTGTTTTTT.

The chain links TRBV12-5 to TRBJ1-5; D is perhaps TRBD1 (5 bases). The length of the CDR3 is 13 residues. The germline V gene encodes CDR1 LGHNT and CDR2 FRNRAP. The ends were cut back, 4 bases at V and 6 bases at J, with 10 bases in the middle. The DNA for the CDR3 is TGTGCTAGTGGTTCCCAGGGCAGTCAGCCCCAGCATTTT. Translating gives CASGSQGSQPQHF.

This clone was observed a handful of times. The chain carries TRBV14 and TRBJ2-1; D call uncertain. The CDR3 is made up of 11 amino acids. Germline V lookup: CDR1 SGHDN, CDR2 FVKESK. Between the trimmed V and J ends, which lost 3 bases and 10 bases, there was a span of 7 bases. CDR3 bases: TGTGCCAGCAGCCAGAACTGGGAGCAGTTCTTC. The encoded protein is CASSQNWEQFF.

J is TRBJ1-1 and V is TRBV7-2; 8 bases are shared with TRBD1. V gave up 1 base and J gave up 4 bases; unmatched junction bases: 5. The CDR3 has 15 amino acids. CDR1 and CDR2 (germline): SGHTA, FQGNSA. The CDR3 DNA reads as TGTGCCAGCAGCTTAGGGGCCAGGGGGCTCACTGAAGCTTTCTTT. Its protein product is CASSLGARGLTEAFF.

The chain combines TRBV5-6 with TRBJ2-5, with TRBD2 matching 7 bases. V lost 4 bases to trimming and J lost 7 bases; unmatched junction nucleotides: 13. This CDR3 has 15 amino acids. In germline, CDR1 is SGHDT, CDR2 YYEEEE. CDR3 amino acids: CASSPRGGAGGTQYF. CDR3 sequence (DNA): TGTGCCAGCAGCCCAAGGGGAGGGGCCGGTGGGACCCAGTACTTC.

This clone was seen once. The chain couples TRBV7-2 to TRBJ2-1; unclear D gene. The germline V gene encodes CDR1 SGHTA and CDR2 FQGNSA. CDR3 size: 13 residues. The V gene lost 4 bases and the J gene lost 4 bases, with 8 bases spanning the gap. The CDR3 DNA is TGTGCCAGCAGCTCGAGCAAGTACAATGAGCAGTTCTTC. It yields the protein CASSSSKYNEQFF.

The DNA of the CDR3 is TGTGCCAGCAGCTACGCAGGGGGCTCAGATACGCAGTATTTT. The encoded protein is CASSYAGGSDTQYF. The rearrangement uses TRBV5-4 and TRBJ2-3; 8 bases are shared with TRBD1. This CDR3 spans 14 amino acids. The V and J ends lost 3 bases and 4 bases, in that order; junction bases with no gene match: 4. Germline V CDR1 and CDR2: SGHNT, YYREEE (reference sequence).

V gene TRBV7-2 combines with J gene TRBJ2-7, with D tentatively TRBD1 (5 bases). The CDR3 loop spans 15 amino acids. Germline V gene sequence: CDR1 SGHTA, CDR2 FQGNSA. Trimming shortened V by 1 base and J by 2 bases, and 12 bases separated the two germline ends. In DNA form, the CDR3 reads TGTGCCAGCAGCTTAGACGTCGTCAGGGCCTACGAGCAGTACTTC. As protein: CASSLDVVRAYEQYF.

Comments on this clone: The sample holds other DNA sequences that translate to the same CDR3. This chain joins TRBV5-4 and TRBJ2-5; TRBD1 is a possible D gene (6 bases). The CDR3 totals 13 residues. Germline V gene data show CDR1 as SGHNT and CDR2 as YYREEE (reference sequence). The V and J ends lost 2 bases and 2 bases respectively, with 7 bases between them. For the CDR3, the DNA is TGTGCCAGCAGCTTACAGGGACAAGAGACCCAGTACTTC. Translated: CASSLQGQETQYF.

The V gene is TRBV7-3, the J gene TRBJ1-4; D remains ambiguous. Trimming stripped 5 bases from V and 8 bases from J, with 3 bases between. The CDR3 has 10 amino acids. Germline assignment: CDR1 SGHTA and CDR2 FQGTGA. CDR3 nucleotides: TGTGCCAGCAGCCGGGAAAAACTGTTTTTT. Translating it yields CASSREKLFF.

The rearrangement links TRBV6-1 to TRBJ1-1; no clear D gene. Trimming pared 3 bases from V and 5 bases from J, leaving 10 bases between. This CDR3 region has 13 residues. Looked up from germline, CDR1 is MNHNS and CDR2 is SASEGT. The CDR3 nucleotides are TGTGCCAGCAGTGAGGGCAGCCAAACTGAAGCTTTCTTT. The encoded protein is CASSEGSQTEAFF.

V usage is TRBV27 and J usage is TRBJ2-6; D may be TRBD2 (6 bases). V lost 2 bases, J lost 2 bases, and 7 bases lay in between. From germline, CDR1 is MNHEY and CDR2 SMNVEV (reference sequence). This CDR3 has 15 residues. CDR3 amino acids: CASSLGRTGANVLTF. For the CDR3, the DNA is TGTGCCAGCAGTTTAGGGAGGACTGGGGCCAACGTCCTGACTTTC.

DNA for the CDR3: TGTGCCTGGAGCCTCGGAGACACCATATATTTT. As protein: CAWSLGDTIYF. The J gene is TRBJ1-3, the V gene TRBV30, with D unclear. V dropped 3 bases and J dropped 8 bases, with 8 bases sitting between them. The CDR3 runs to 11 residues. Germline CDR1 GTSNPN, CDR2 SVGIG (reference sequence).

The chain joins TRBV6-1 to TRBJ2-1; the D gene is possibly TRBD1 (5 bases). Between the trimmed V and J ends, which lost 5 bases and 10 bases, there was a span of 12 bases. The CDR3 is made up of 12 amino acids. Germline V gene sequence: CDR1 MNHNS, CDR2 SASEGT. DNA for the CDR3: TGTGCCAGCAGTTCAAAGACAGTCGAGCAGTTCTTC. Its protein is CASSSKTVEQFF.

This clone came up a few times. This CDR3 reads CASGLETGPYGYTF. For the CDR3, the DNA is TGTGCTAGTGGTTTGGAGACAGGGCCCTATGGCTACACCTTC. The V and J genes are TRBV12-5 and TRBJ1-2, with 7 bases identical to TRBD1. Trimming cost V 1 base and J 4 bases; bases outside gene matches: 3. Germline assignment: CDR1 LGHNT and CDR2 FRNRAP. The CDR3 consists of 14 residues.

This clone was found once. The chain has TRBV6-1 and TRBJ1-1; D is undetermined. The CDR3 is made up of 14 amino acids. CDR1 MNHNS and CDR2 SASEGT come from the germline V gene. V was shortened by 8 bases and J by 2 bases, with 15 bases between the two germline ends. This chain's CDR3 is CASAAARANTEAFF. CDR3 DNA sequence: TGTGCCAGCGCCGCCGCGAGGGCCAACACTGAAGCTTTCTTT.

V is TRBV4-2 and J is TRBJ2-1, with 11 bases matching TRBD2. The CDR3 loop spans 15 amino acids. Germline CDR1 reads LGHNA; CDR2 reads YNFKEQ. Unmatched junction bases numbered 1, after V lost 4 bases and J lost 2 bases. CDR3 sequence reads: CASSPSGGTYNEQFF. CDR3 sequence (DNA): TGTGCCAGCAGCCCTAGCGGGGGGACCTACAATGAGCAGTTCTTC.

This chain links TRBV5-1 with TRBJ1-4; TRBD1 matches at 7 bases. Looked up from germline, CDR1 is SGHRS and CDR2 is YFSETQ. V lost 4 bases to trimming and J lost 7 bases; unmatched junction nucleotides: 28. The CDR3 length is 21 residues. In DNA form, the CDR3 reads TGCGCCAGCAGCCGCCGAAATCCAGGGACAGCCGTTTTGGCTCAAGCTGAAAAACTGTTTTTT. Encoded protein: CASSRRNPGTAVLAQAEKLFF.

This rearrangement joins TRBV30 to TRBJ2-7, with TRBD1 matching over 7 bases. The germline gives CDR1 GTSNPN, CDR2 SVGIG (reference sequence). CDR3 size: 11 residues. The trim removed 8 bases at V and 2 bases at J, leaving 3 bases unmatched. In nucleotides, the CDR3 is TGTGCCGGGCAGGGGGCCTACGAGCAGTACTTC. This translates into CAGQGAYEQYF.

This clone appeared a single time. CDR3 loop: CASSSSLITDYGYTF. The CDR3, as DNA: TGTGCCAGCAGCTCGTCGCTAATCACAGACTATGGCTACACCTTC. V usage is TRBV5-5 and J usage is TRBJ1-2; D gene unclear. The CDR3 length is 15 residues. Germline CDR1 and CDR2: SGHKS and YYEKEE (reference sequence). Trimming took off 3 bases at V and 3 bases at J, with 15 bases between the two ends.

The V gene is TRBV2, the J gene TRBJ2-5; 16 bases align to TRBD2. The CDR3 has 16 residues. Trimming at V came to 8 bases and at J to 5 bases, leaving 8 bases not matched to a gene. Germline V gene lookup returns CDR1 SNHLY and CDR2 FYNNEI. CDR3 sequence (DNA): TGTGCCAGCGGGGGGACTAGCGGGAGGGCGGCGGAGACCCAGTACTTC. It encodes CASGGTSGRAAETQYF. The full variable domain, with the rest looked up from reference TRBV2 and TRBJ2-5, is EPEVTQTPSHQVTQMGQEVILRCVPISNHLYFYWYRQILGQKVEFLVSFYNNEISEKSEIFDDQFSVERPDGSNFTLKIRSTKLEDSAMYFCASGGTSGRAAETQYFGPGTRLLVL.

The chain recombines TRBV2 with TRBJ1-4, with 11 nucleotides matching TRBD1. The germline V gene encodes CDR1 SNHLY and CDR2 FYNNEI. The CDR3 spans 15 residues. J gave up 8 bases and V 5 bases, and 7 bases lay outside the gene matches. CDR3 in DNA: TGTGCCAGCAGTCCTCCGGGACAGGGGGGGGAAAAACTGTTTTTT. Protein sequence: CASSPPGQGGEKLFF.

The rearrangement links TRBV9 to TRBJ2-2; possibly TRBD1 for D (5 bases). The CDR3 has 14 residues. The germline CDR1 and CDR2 sequences are SGDLS and YYNGEE. V was trimmed by 1 base and J by 7 bases, leaving 11 bases between them. This chain's CDR3 is CASSVYQGVGELFF. The CDR3, as DNA: TGTGCCAGCAGCGTATACCAGGGTGTCGGGGAGCTGTTTTTT.

The chain is built from TRBV7-9 and TRBJ2-7; D perhaps matches TRBD2 (7 bases). With 7 bases removed from V and 6 bases from J, the gap between germline ends came to 19 bases. Germline V CDR1 and CDR2: SEHNR, FQNEAQ (reference sequence). This CDR3 contains 14 residues. In DNA form, the CDR3 reads TGTGCCAGCAACCACGGACAGCGGGGCTCCGAGCAGTACTTC. Translated, it gives CASNHGQRGSEQYF. Supplemented by reference TRBV7-9 and TRBJ2-7, the full variable domain reads DTGVSQNPRHKITKRGQNVTFRCDPISEHNRLYWYRQTLGQGPEFLTYFQNEAQLEKSRLLSDRFSAERPKGSFSTLEIQRTEQGDSAMYLCASNHGQRGSEQYFGPGTRLTVT.

CDR3 residues: CATSRGRQAHSNQPQHF. The CDR3 region has the DNA TGTGCCACCAGCAGAGGCCGACAGGCGCATTCTAATCAGCCCCAGCATTTT. The chain is built from TRBV15 and TRBJ1-5, with D perhaps matching TRBD1 (6 bases). V gave up 1 base and J gave up 4 bases, with 17 bases separating them. The length of the CDR3 is 17 residues. Germline loops: CDR1 LNHNV, CDR2 YYDKDF (reference sequence).

This rearrangement joins TRBV5-1 to TRBJ2-6; D possibly corresponds to TRBD1 (6 bases). This CDR3 is built from 17 residues. V lost 3 bases and J lost 0, with 13 bases in between. CDR1 is SGHRS and CDR2 is YFSETQ in the germline V gene. Written as DNA, the CDR3 is TGCGCCAGCAGCTCGGAGCCGACAGGCTCTGGGGCCAACGTCCTGACTTTC. It codes for CASSSEPTGSGANVLTF.

The chain uses TRBV5-1 and TRBJ2-3; D remains ambiguous. V gave up 1 base and J gave up 3 bases, with 9 bases separating them. Germline CDR1 reads SGHRS; CDR2 reads YFSETQ. This CDR3 is built from 14 residues. The CDR3 reads CASSLNRYTDTQYF. DNA of the CDR3: TGCGCCAGCAGCTTGAACCGGTATACAGATACGCAGTATTTT.

This chain links TRBV7-2 with TRBJ2-5; D not resolved. The germline CDR1 and CDR2 sequences are SGHTA and FQGNSA. This CDR3 spans 12 amino acids. Between the trimmed V and J ends, which lost 3 bases and 5 bases, there was a span of 7 bases. In DNA form, the CDR3 reads TGTGCCAGCAGCTTTTACGGGGAGACCCAGTACTTC. Translating it yields CASSFYGETQYF.